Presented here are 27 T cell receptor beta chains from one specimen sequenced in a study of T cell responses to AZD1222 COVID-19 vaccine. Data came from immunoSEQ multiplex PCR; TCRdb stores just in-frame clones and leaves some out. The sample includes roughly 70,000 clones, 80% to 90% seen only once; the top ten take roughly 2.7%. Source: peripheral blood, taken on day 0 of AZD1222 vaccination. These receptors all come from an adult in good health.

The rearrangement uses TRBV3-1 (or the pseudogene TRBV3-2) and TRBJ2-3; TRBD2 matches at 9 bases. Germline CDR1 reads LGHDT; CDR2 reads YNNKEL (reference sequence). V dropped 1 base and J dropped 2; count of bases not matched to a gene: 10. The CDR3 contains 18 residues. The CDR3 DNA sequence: TGTGCCAGCAGCCAAGTATGGGGCGGGGGGGAAAACACAGATACGCAGTATTTT. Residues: CASSQVWGGGENTDTQYF.

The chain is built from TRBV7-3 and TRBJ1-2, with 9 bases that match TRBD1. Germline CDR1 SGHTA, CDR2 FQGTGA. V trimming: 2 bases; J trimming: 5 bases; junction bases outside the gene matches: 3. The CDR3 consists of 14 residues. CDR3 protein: CASSLVGTGYGYTF. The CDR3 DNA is TGTGCCAGCAGCTTAGTCGGGACAGGGTATGGCTACACCTTC. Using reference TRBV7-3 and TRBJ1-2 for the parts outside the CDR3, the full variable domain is GAGVSQTPSNKVTEKGKYVELRCDPISGHTALYWYRQSLGQGPEFLIYFQGTGAADDSGLPNDRFFAVRPEGSVSTLKIQRTERGDSAVYLCASSLVGTGYGYTFGSGTRLTVV.

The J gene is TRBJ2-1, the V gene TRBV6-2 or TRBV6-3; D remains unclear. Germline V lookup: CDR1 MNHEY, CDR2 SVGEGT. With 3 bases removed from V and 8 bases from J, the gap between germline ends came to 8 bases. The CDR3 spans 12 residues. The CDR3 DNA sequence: TGTGCCAGCAGTTATCAGGCCTATGAGCAGTTCTTC. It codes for CASSYQAYEQFF.

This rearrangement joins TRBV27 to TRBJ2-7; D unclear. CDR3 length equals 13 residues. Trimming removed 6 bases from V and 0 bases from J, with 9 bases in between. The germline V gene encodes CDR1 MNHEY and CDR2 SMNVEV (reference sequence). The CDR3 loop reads CASRGDVSYEQYF. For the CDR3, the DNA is TGTGCCAGCAGAGGCGACGTCTCCTACGAGCAGTACTTC.

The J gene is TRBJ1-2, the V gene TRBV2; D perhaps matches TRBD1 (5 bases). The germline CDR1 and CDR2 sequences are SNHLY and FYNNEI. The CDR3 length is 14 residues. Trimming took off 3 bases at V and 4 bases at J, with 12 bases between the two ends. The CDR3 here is CASSDLAGLYGYTF. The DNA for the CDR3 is TGTGCCAGCAGTGACCTGGCAGGGCTCTATGGCTACACCTTC.

The CDR3 bases are TGTGCCAGTCGGCGCCCTGGGAGTAACACTGAAGCTTTCTTT. Translation gives CASRRPGSNTEAFF. The chain joins TRBV19 to TRBJ1-1; D gene ambiguous. V was clipped by 8 bases and J by 2 bases, with 15 bases between them. Germline lookup yields CDR1 LNHDA and CDR2 SQIVND (reference sequence). There are 14 residues in the CDR3.

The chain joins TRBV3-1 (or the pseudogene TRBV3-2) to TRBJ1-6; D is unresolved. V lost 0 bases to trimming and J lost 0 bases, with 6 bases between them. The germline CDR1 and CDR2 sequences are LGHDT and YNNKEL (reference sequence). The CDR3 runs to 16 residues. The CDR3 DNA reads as TGTGCCAGCAGCCAAGACGGATTCTCCTATAATTCACCCCTCCACTTT. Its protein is CASSQDGFSYNSPLHF.

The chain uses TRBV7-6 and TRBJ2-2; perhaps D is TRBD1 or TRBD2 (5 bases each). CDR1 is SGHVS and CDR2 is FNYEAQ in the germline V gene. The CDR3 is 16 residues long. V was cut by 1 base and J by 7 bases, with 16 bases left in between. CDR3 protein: CASSLEPPWGSGELFF. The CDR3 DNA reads TGTGCCAGCAGCTTAGAACCCCCTTGGGGGAGCGGGGAGCTGTTTTTT.

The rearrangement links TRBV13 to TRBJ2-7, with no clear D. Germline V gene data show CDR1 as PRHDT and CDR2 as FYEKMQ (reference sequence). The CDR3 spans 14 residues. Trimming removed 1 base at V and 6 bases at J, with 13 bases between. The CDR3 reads CASSLEPHTSEQYF. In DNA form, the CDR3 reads TGTGCCAGCAGCTTAGAACCACATACGTCCGAGCAGTACTTC.

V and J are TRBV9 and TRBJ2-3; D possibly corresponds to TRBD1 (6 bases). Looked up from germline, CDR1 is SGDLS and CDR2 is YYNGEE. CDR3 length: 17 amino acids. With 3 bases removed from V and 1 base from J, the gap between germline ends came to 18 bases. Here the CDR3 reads CASSARQTGRRTDTQYF. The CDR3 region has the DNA TGTGCCAGCAGCGCCCGACAGACAGGCCGGCGCACAGATACGCAGTATTTT.

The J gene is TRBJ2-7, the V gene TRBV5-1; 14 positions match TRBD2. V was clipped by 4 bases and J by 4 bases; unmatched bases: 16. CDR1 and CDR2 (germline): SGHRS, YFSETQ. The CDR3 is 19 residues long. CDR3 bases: TGCGCCAGCAGCCTGACAGGGCAGGGGGGACTAGCGGGAGAGTACGAGCAGTACTTC. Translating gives CASSLTGQGGLAGEYEQYF. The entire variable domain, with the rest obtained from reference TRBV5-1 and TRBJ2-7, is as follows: KAGVTQTPRYLIKTRGQQVTLSCSPISGHRSVSWYQQTPGQGLQFLFEYFSETQRNKGNFPGRFSGRQFSNSRSEMNVSTLELGDSALYLCASSLTGQGGLAGEYEQYFGPGTRLTVT.

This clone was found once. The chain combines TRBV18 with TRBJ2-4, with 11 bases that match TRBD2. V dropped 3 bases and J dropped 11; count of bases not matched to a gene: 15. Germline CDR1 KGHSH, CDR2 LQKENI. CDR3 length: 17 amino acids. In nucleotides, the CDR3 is TGTGCCAGCTCACCTACCGGGACTAGCGGTATTCGTTTTGTTCAGTACTTC. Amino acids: CASSPTGTSGIRFVQYF.

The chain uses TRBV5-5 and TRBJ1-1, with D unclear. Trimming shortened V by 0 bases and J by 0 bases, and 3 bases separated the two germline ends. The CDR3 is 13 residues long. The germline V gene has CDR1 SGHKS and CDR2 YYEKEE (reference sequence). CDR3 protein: CASSLGLNTEAFF. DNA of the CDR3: TGTGCCAGCAGCTTGGGGTTGAACACTGAAGCTTTCTTT.

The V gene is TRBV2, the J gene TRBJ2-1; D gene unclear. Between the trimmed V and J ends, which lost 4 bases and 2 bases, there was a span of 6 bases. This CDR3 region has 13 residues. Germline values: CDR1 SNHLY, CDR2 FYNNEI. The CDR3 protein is CASSGNTYNEQFF. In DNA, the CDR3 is TGTGCCAGCAGTGGTAACACCTACAATGAGCAGTTCTTC.

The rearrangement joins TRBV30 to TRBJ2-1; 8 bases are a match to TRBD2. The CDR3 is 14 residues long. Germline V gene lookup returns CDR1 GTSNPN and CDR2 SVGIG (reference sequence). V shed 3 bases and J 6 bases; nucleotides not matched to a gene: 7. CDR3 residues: CAWRSGRAGNEQFF. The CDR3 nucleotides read TGTGCCTGGAGGTCCGGGAGGGCAGGCAATGAGCAGTTCTTC.

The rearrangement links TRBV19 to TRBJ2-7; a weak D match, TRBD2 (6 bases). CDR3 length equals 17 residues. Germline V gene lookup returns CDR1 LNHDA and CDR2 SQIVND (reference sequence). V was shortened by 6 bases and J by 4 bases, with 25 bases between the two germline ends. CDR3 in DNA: TGTGCCAGTAGCCACCGGCGTGGGGGGAAAGAAGGTTACGAGCAGTACTTC. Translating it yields CASSHRRGGKEGYEQYF.

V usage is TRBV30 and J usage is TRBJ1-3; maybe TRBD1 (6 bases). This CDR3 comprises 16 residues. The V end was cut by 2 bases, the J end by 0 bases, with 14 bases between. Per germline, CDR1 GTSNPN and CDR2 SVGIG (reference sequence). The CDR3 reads CAWSSQGQVSGNTIYF. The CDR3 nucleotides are TGTGCCTGGAGTTCACAGGGACAAGTCTCTGGAAACACCATATATTTT.

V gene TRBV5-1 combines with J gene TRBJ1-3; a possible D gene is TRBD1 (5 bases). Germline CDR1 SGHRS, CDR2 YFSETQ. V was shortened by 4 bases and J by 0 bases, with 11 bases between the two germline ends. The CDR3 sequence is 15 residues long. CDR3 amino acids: CASSGTPNSGNTIYF. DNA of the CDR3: TGCGCCAGCAGCGGGACCCCGAACTCTGGAAACACCATATATTTT.

As DNA, the CDR3 is TGTGCCAGCCTCCACAAAGCGGGAATATCGACAGATACGCAGTATTTT. This gives the protein CASLHKAGISTDTQYF. The rearrangement uses TRBV5-6 and TRBJ2-3; 7 bases agree with TRBD2. This CDR3 has 16 amino acids. Germline trimming cut 7 bases from V and 3 bases from J; bases unmatched to any gene: 14. Germline CDR1 SGHDT, CDR2 YYEEEE. Full variable domain (rest looked up from reference TRBV5-6 and TRBJ2-3): DAGVTQSPTHLIKTRGQQVTLRCSPKSGHDTVSWYQQALGQGPQFIFQYYEEEERQRGNFPDRFSGHQFPNYSSELNVNALLLGDSALYLCASLHKAGISTDTQYFGPGTRLTVL.

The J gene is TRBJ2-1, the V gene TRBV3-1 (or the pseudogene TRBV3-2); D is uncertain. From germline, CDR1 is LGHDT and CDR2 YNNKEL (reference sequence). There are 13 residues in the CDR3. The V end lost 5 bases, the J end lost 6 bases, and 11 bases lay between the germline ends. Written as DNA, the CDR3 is TGTGCCAGCAGCTATAAGGCCCTCAATGAGCAGTTCTTC. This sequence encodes CASSYKALNEQFF.

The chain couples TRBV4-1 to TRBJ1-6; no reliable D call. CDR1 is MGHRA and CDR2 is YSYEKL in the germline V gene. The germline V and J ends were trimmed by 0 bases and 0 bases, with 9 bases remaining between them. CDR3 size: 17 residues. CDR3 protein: CASSQDSPSSYNSPLHF. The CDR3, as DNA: TGCGCCAGCAGCCAAGATTCGCCCAGCTCCTATAATTCACCCCTCCACTTT.

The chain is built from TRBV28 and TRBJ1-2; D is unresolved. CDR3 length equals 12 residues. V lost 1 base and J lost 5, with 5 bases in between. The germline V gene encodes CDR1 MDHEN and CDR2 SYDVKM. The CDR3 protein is CASSLFTYGYTF. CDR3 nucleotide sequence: TGTGCCAGCAGTTTATTTACTTATGGCTACACCTTC.

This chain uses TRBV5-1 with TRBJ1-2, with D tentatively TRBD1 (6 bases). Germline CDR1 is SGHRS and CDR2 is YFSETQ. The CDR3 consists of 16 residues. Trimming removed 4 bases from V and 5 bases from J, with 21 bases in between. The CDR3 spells CASSKRRTARGYGYTF. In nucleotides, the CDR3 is TGCGCCAGCAGCAAGAGAAGGACAGCCCGAGGATATGGCTACACCTTC.

CDR3 sequence: CASSLEGQLRSGNTIYF. The CDR3 DNA reads as TGCGCCAGCAGCTTGGAAGGACAGCTCCGCTCTGGAAACACCATATATTTT. V is TRBV5-1 and J is TRBJ1-3; possibly TRBD1 for D (6 bases). Germline CDR1 and CDR2: SGHRS and YFSETQ. Deletions cut 0 bases from V and 0 bases from J, with 13 bases between. CDR3 length equals 17 residues.

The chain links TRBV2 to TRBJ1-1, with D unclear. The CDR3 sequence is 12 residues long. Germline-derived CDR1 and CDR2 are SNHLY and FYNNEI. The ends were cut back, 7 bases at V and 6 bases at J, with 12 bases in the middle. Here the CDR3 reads CASIDPAAEAFF. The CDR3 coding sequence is TGTGCCAGCATCGATCCGGCGGCTGAAGCTTTCTTT.

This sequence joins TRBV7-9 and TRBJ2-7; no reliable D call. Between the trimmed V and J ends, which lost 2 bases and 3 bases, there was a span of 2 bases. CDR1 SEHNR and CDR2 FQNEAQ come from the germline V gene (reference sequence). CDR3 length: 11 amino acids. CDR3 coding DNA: TGTGCCAGCAGCTTAAACTACGAGCAGTACTTC. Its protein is CASSLNYEQYF.

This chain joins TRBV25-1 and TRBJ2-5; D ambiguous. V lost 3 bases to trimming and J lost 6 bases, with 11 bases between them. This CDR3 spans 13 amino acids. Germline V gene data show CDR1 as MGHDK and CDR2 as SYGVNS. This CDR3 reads CASSDAASKTQYF. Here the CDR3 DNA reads TGTGCCAGCAGTGACGCAGCGTCGAAGACCCAGTACTTC.